These 25 T cell receptor beta chains share one sample of origin, sequenced in a study of tumor and adjacent non-tumor tissue in lung cancer listed by TCRdb under 2018. Library method: multiplex PCR. The sequencing machine was an Illumina HiSeq 2500. TCRbeta libraries were constructed through three rounds of nested PCR with primers (Table S4) according to protocols modified from ARM-PCR. The public reads were run again by TCRdb, first through fastp at Q25 and then through MiXCR, and only productive beta chains were kept. Rows with a matching CDR3 protein are joined into one entry that keeps the most common DNA and genes. The sample profile shows 60,000 to 85,000 distinct CDR3 sequences; around 85% of them were found once. In total, the top ten clones hold roughly 13% of the sample. Bulk unsorted tissue served as the source for RNA extraction, and RNA quality was assessed using a NanoDrop ND-1000 and an Agilent 2100.

The sample was lung tumor tissue. The receptors shown here come from a woman aged 45-65 years with non-small cell lung cancer.

In the case of this clonotype: The germline gene is not matched at one end of the junction; a read error may be the cause. The rearrangement joins TRBV4-2 to TRBJ2-5, with 11 bases that match TRBD2. The CDR3 loop spans 15 amino acids. CDR1 and CDR2 from the germline V gene are LGHNA and YNFKEQ. The CDR3 bases are TGTACCAGCAGCCAGGTTAGCGGGAGGGAAGAAACCCAGTATTTC. It translates to CTSSQVSGREETQYF.

Notes on this clonotype: The conserved final phenylalanine or tryptophan is absent from the CDR3, which likely points to a read error. The rearrangement links TRBV12-3 or TRBV12-4 to TRBJ2-5; either TRBD1 or TRBD2 may supply D (6 bases each). The CDR3 runs 13 residues. DNA of the CDR3: TGTGTCAGCAGTTTAGGGGGGCCAGAGACCCAGTACCTC. This encodes CVSSLGGPETQYL.

Ten or more counts support this clonotype. The chain employs TRBV12-3 or TRBV12-4 and TRBJ1-5; D is unclear. The CDR3 totals 13 residues. Between the trimmed V and J ends, which lost 3 bases and 4 bases, there was a span of 7 bases. The CDR3, as DNA: TGTGCCAGCAGTTTGAGTCGGAATCAGCCCCAGCATTTT. Its translation is CASSLSRNQPQHF.

The rearrangement uses TRBV6-1 and TRBJ2-7; the D gene is possibly TRBD2 (5 bases). Trimming removed 11 bases from V and 6 bases from J, with 17 bases in between. Germline values: CDR1 MNHNS, CDR2 SASEGT. CDR3 length: 12 residues. CDR3 DNA: TGTGCCGGTAGCGACCCCGCGTCCGAGCAGTACTTC. Its protein is CAGSDPASEQYF.

With respect to this clonotype: Sequence at one end of the junction differs from germline and may be a read error. This sequence joins TRBV11-1 and TRBJ2-1, with a possible D match to TRBD1 (5 bases). CDR3 length: 14 amino acids. CDR1 is SGHAT, CDR2 FQDESV, per germline (reference sequence). The chain's CDR3 is CAGSFRQTFDEQFF. The CDR3 DNA sequence: TGTGCCGGCAGCTTCCGACAGACTTTCGATGAGCAATTCTTC.

Details on this clonotype: This could be a read error, since a much larger clone is one nucleotide away. The chain combines TRBV5-1 with TRBJ1-4; tentatively, D is TRBD1 (5 bases). This CDR3 has 14 amino acids. Germline V gene lookup returns CDR1 SGHRS and CDR2 YFSETQ. The germline V and J ends were trimmed by 7 bases and 4 bases, with 14 bases remaining between them. As DNA, the CDR3 is TGCGCCAGCTGCTGGAGGGGCCTTAATGAAAAACTGTTTTTT. Its protein is CASCWRGLNEKLFF.

The chain couples TRBV20-1 to TRBJ2-1; D might be TRBD1 or TRBD2, each matching 5 bases. Germline CDR1 and CDR2: DFQATT and SNEGSKA (reference sequence). The CDR3 runs 15 residues. Trimming removed 4 bases from V and 7 bases from J, with 20 bases in between. CDR3 nucleotide sequence: TGCAGTGCTAAAGTTACGGGATTGGGGGAAAATGAGCAGTTCTTC. Protein: CSAKVTGLGENEQFF.

The rearrangement links TRBV20-1 to TRBJ1-1; 7 positions match TRBD1. The germline V gene encodes CDR1 DFQATT and CDR2 SNEGSKA (reference sequence). The CDR3 spans 16 residues. V was pared by 1 base and J by 4 bases, with 12 bases of the junction left unmatched. CDR3 nucleotides: TGCAGTGCTAGAGGGGACCAGGGGGAGTTTGGCACTGAAGCTTTCTTT. Amino acids: CSARGDQGEFGTEAFF.

By sample fraction, this clonotype is medium-sized. J is TRBJ2-3 and V is TRBV20-1; weak D call: TRBD2 (5 bases). Germline CDR1 DFQATT, CDR2 SNEGSKA (reference sequence). This CDR3 is 15 amino acids long. V was shortened by 0 bases and J by 4 bases, with 14 bases between the two germline ends. This CDR3 reads CSARDLSGGADTQYF. The CDR3 bases are TGCAGTGCTAGAGATCTTTCAGGAGGCGCAGATACGCAGTATTTT.

The chain combines TRBV7-9 with TRBJ2-1; no firm D call. Per germline, CDR1 SEHNR and CDR2 FQNEAQ (reference sequence). The CDR3 length is 15 residues. Deletions cut 5 bases from V and 4 bases from J, with 15 bases between. CDR3: CASSEGSWGYNEQFF. The CDR3 coding sequence is TGTGCCAGCAGCGAAGGCAGCTGGGGTTACAATGAGCAGTTCTTC.

This clonotype was observed at least ten times. In nucleotides, the CDR3 is TGTGCCAGCAGCCCCTTTGGGGGGATCACAGATACGCAGTATTTT. Residues: CASSPFGGITDTQYF. The J gene is TRBJ2-3, the V gene TRBV7-9, with D possibly matching TRBD2 (6 bases). Germline CDR1 SEHNR, CDR2 FQNEAQ (reference sequence). This CDR3 is built from 15 residues. Trimming left V 5 bases short and J 2 bases short, with 14 bases between. The whole variable domain, filled in from reference TRBV7-9 and TRBJ2-3, reads DTGVSQNPRHKITKRGQNVTFRCDPISEHNRLYWYRQTLGQGPEFLTYFQNEAQLEKSRLLSDRFSAERPKGSFSTLEIQRTEQGDSAMYLCASSPFGGITDTQYFGPGTRLTVL.

Worth noting for this clonotype: One junction end disagrees with the germline gene, perhaps due to a read error. The CDR3 sequence is CVSIDSVSYEQYF. In DNA form, the CDR3 reads TGTGTCAGCATAGACAGTGTCTCCTACGAGCAGTACTTC. V usage is TRBV6-2 or TRBV6-3 and J usage is TRBJ2-7, with D maybe TRBD1 (5 bases). Germline loops: CDR1 MNHEY, CDR2 SVGEGT. This CDR3 has 13 amino acids.

This clonotype appeared a few times. The chain carries TRBV7-3 and TRBJ2-1, with D uncertain. V was cut by 5 bases and J by 4 bases, with 9 bases left in between. Germline V gene data show CDR1 as SGHTA and CDR2 as FQGTGA. The CDR3 totals 13 residues. CDR3 in DNA: TGTGCCAGCAGCACCAGCTCGTACAATGAGCAGTTCTTC. This gives the protein CASSTSSYNEQFF.

The chain has TRBV18 and TRBJ2-1, with D uncertain. Germline-derived CDR1 and CDR2 are KGHSH and LQKENI. The length of the CDR3 is 13 residues. CDR3 loop: CNSSSNGADEQFF. The CDR3 coding sequence is TGTAACAGCTCATCAAATGGCGCGGATGAGCAGTTCTTC.

Of note for this clonotype: Mismatch with germline at one junction end may stem from a read error. V gene TRBV29-1 combines with J gene TRBJ1-1; no definite D call. CDR3 length: 11 residues. Germline V gives CDR1 SQVTM, CDR2 ANQGSEA. CDR3 bases: TGCAGCGTTAGTGAGAACACTGAAGCTATCTTT. It specifies CSVSENTEAIF. Combining the CDR3 with reference TRBV29-1 and TRBJ1-1 gives the whole variable domain SAVISQKPSRDICQRGTSLTIQCQVDSQVTMMFWYRQQPGQSLTLIATANQGSEATYESGFVIDKFPISRPNLTFSTLTVSNMSPEDSSIYLCSVSENTEAIFGQGTRLTVV.

A note on this clonotype: Compared with germline, one end of the junction differs, possibly owing to a read error. The chain combines TRBV20-1 with TRBJ1-1, with D possibly TRBD1 on 5 matching bases. Germline V gene lookup returns CDR1 DFQATT and CDR2 SNEGSKA (reference sequence). The CDR3 totals 13 residues. CDR3 sequence: CSAWTRRETVAFF. DNA of the CDR3: TGCAGTGCTTGGACAAGGCGGGAAACTGTAGCTTTCTTT.

Remarks on this clonotype: A junction end diverges from the germline sequence, so it may reflect a read error. The rearrangement uses TRBV6-6 and TRBJ1-4; possibly TRBD1 for D (5 bases). This CDR3 is built from 15 residues. From germline, CDR1 is MNHNY and CDR2 SVGAGI (reference sequence). As DNA, the CDR3 is TGTGCCAGAAGTTCTCCCCGAGGGGTTAATGAAAAACTATTTTTT. It yields the protein CARSSPRGVNEKLFF.

To note about this clonotype: One junction end disagrees with the germline gene, perhaps due to a read error. The chain couples TRBV4-1 to TRBJ2-3; D is possibly TRBD2 (5 bases). The CDR3 is 15 amino acids. Germline CDR1 and CDR2: MGHRA and YSYEKL. The CDR3 DNA is TGTGCCAGCAGCCAAGGGCTCCCTAGCATAGATACGCAGTATTTT. Protein product: CASSQGLPSIDTQYF.

The gene calls are TRBV4-3 and TRBJ1-1; D is perhaps TRBD1 (6 bases). The CDR3 is 14 amino acids. The V gene's germline CDR1 is LGHNA and CDR2 YSLEER. V was shortened by 10 bases and J by 5 bases, with 20 bases between the two germline ends. The DNA of the CDR3 is TGCGCCAAGAGCCAACAACAGGGTTGGACTGAAGCTTTCTTT. Encoded protein: CAKSQQQGWTEAFF.

This clonotype occurred once. This is likely a read error, given that the CDR3 carries no conserved phenylalanine or tryptophan at its end. V gene TRBV4-2 combines with J gene TRBJ2-3; D not resolved. The CDR3 consists of 16 residues. Germline CDR1 LGHNA, CDR2 YNFKEQ. CDR3 sequence: CTSSNDLERATDTQYS. For the CDR3, the DNA is TGTACCAGCAGCAACGATCTCGAGAGAGCGACAGATACGCAGTATTCT.

Turning to this clonotype: Its ends do not fully match the called genes, so a read error is possible. V is TRBV28 and J is TRBJ2-7; D gene ambiguous. Germline lookup yields CDR1 MDHEN and CDR2 SYDVKM. The CDR3 extends over 14 amino acids. CDR3 sequence: CTSSRNWGSYEQYF. As DNA, the CDR3 is TGTACCAGCAGTCGCAACTGGGGCTCCTACGAGCAGTACTTC.

Regarding this clonotype: One junction end disagrees with the germline gene, perhaps due to a read error. This chain connects TRBV20-1 to TRBJ2-7; either TRBD1 or TRBD2 may supply D (6 bases each). CDR1 is DFQATT, CDR2 SNEGSKA, per germline (reference sequence). This CDR3 has 15 residues. CDR3 amino acids: CSARNTDGGSYEQYF. In DNA, the CDR3 is TGCAGTGCTAGAAATACCGACGGGGGCTCCTATGAGCAGTACTTC.

This chain connects TRBV12-3 or TRBV12-4 to TRBJ2-7, with 7 bases lining up with TRBD1. V lost 9 bases to trimming and J lost 6 bases; unmatched junction nucleotides: 14. The CDR3 has 14 residues. As DNA, the CDR3 is TGTGCCAGTAGTAAAGACAGGGAACCCTGCGAGCAGTACTTC. It encodes CASSKDREPCEQYF.

V usage is TRBV20-1 and J usage is TRBJ2-7; TRBD1 matches at 7 bases. CDR3 length: 14 amino acids. Trimming took 5 bases from V and 3 from J; bases not matched to a gene: 10. The germline gives CDR1 DFQATT, CDR2 SNEGSKA (reference sequence). This chain's CDR3 is CSAEPRAGGYEQYF. DNA for the CDR3: TGCAGTGCTGAGCCCCGGGCAGGGGGCTACGAGCAGTACTTC.

In the case of this clonotype: One end of the junction varies from germline; a read error may be responsible. CDR3 loop: CSARKTHGVAGGYNELFF. DNA for the CDR3: TGCAGTGCTAGAAAAACCCACGGAGTAGCGGGAGGCTACAATGAGCTGTTCTTC. The chain is built from TRBV20-1 and TRBJ2-1; TRBD2 matches 10 bases. CDR1 and CDR2 (germline): DFQATT, SNEGSKA (reference sequence). The CDR3 sequence is 18 residues long.